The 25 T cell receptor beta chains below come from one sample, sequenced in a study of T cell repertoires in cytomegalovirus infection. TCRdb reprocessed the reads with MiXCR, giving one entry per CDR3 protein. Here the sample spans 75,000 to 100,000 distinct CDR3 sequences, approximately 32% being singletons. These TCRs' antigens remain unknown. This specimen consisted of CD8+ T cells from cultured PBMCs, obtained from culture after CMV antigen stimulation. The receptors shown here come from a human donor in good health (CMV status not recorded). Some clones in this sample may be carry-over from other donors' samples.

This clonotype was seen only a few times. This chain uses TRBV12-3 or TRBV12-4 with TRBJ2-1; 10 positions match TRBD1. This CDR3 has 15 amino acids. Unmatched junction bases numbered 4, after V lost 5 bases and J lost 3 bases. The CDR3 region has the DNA TGTGCCAGCAGTCCGACAGGGGGCCTCTACAATGAGCAGTTCTTC. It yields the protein CASSPTGGLYNEQFF.

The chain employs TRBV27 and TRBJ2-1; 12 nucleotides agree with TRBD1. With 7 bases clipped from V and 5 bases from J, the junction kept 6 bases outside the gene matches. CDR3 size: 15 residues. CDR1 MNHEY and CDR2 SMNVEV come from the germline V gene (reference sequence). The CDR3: CASTNRDRGHNEQFF. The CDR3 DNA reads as TGTGCCAGCACCAACCGGGACAGGGGGCACAATGAGCAGTTCTTC.

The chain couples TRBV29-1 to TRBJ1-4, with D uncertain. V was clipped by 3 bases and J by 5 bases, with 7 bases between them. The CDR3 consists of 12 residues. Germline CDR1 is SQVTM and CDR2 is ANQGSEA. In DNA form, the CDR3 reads TGCAGCGTTGAGGAAGGAAATGAAAAACTGTTTTTT. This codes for CSVEEGNEKLFF. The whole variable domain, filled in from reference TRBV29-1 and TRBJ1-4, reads SAVISQKPSRDICQRGTSLTIQCQVDSQVTMMFWYRQQPGQSLTLIATANQGSEATYESGFVIDKFPISRPNLTFSTLTVSNMSPEDSSIYLCSVEEGNEKLFFGSGTQLSVL.

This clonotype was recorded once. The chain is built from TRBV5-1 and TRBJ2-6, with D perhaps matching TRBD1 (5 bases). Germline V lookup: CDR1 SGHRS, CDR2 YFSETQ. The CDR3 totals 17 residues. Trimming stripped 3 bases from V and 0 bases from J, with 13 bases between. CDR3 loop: CASSSDSILSGANVLTF. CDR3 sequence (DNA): TGCGCCAGCAGCTCAGACAGCATCCTCTCTGGGGCCAACGTCCTGACTTTC.

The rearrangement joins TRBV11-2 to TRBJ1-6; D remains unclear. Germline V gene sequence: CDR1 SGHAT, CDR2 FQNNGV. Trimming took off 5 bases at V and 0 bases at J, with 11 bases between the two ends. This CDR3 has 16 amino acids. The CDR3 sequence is CASSPRSFSYNSPLHF. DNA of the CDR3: TGTGCCAGCAGCCCCAGGTCCTTCTCCTATAATTCACCCCTCCACTTT.

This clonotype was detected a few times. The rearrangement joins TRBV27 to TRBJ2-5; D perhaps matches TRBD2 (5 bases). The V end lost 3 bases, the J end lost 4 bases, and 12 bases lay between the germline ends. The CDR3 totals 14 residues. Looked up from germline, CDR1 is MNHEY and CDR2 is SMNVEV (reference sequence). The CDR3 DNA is TGTGCCAGCAGTTTTACCGGACTCCCAGAGACCCAGTACTTC. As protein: CASSFTGLPETQYF.

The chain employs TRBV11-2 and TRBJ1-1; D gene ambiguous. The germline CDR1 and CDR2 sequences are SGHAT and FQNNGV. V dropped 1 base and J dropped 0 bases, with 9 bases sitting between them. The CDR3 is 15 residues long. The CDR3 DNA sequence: TGTGCCAGCAGCTTAGTTCCAGTCATGAACACTGAAGCTTTCTTT. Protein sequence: CASSLVPVMNTEAFF. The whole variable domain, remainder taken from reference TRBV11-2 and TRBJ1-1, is EAGVAQSPRYKIIEKRQSVAFWCNPISGHATLYWYQQILGQGPKLLIQFQNNGVVDDSQLPKDRFSAERLKGVDSTLKIQPAKLEDSAVYLCASSLVPVMNTEAFFGQGTRLTVV.

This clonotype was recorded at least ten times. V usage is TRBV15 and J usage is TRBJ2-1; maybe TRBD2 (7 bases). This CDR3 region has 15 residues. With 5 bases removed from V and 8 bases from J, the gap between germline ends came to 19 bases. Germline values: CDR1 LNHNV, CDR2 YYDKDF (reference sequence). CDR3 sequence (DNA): TGTGCCACCAGCCCGATGGGGGGGGCCGGGGATGAGCAGTTCTTC. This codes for CATSPMGGAGDEQFF.

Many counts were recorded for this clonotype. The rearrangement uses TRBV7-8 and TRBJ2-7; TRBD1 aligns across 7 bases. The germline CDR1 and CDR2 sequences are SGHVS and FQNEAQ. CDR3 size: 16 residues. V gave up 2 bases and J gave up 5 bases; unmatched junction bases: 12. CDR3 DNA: TGTGCCAGCAGCTTAAGGCCCCAGGGGGAGATCGACGAGCAGTACTTC. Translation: CASSLRPQGEIDEQYF. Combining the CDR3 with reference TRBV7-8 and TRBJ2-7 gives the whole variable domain GAGVSQSPRYKVAKRGQDVALRCDPISGHVSLFWYQQALGQGPEFLTYFQNEAQLDKSGLPSDRFFAERPEGSVSTLKIQRTQQEDSAVYLCASSLRPQGEIDEQYFGPGTRLTVT.

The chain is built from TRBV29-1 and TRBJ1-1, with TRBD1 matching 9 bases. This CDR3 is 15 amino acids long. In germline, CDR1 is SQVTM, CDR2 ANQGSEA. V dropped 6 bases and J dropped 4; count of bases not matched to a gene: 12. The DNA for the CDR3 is TGCAGCGTCCAGGAGGCGACAGGGGGGTTCACTGAAGCTTTCTTT. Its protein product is CSVQEATGGFTEAFF.

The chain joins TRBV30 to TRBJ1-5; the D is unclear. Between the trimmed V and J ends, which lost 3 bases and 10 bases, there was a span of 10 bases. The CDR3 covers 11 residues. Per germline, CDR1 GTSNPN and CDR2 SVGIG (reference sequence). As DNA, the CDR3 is TGTGCCTGGAGCGCGGAAGGCCCCCAGCATTTT. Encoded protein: CAWSAEGPQHF.

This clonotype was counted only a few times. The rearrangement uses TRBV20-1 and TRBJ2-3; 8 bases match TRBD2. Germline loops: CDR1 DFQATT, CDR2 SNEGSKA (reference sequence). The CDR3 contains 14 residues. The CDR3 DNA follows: TGCACTACTAGGCGGGGGGCGAGCACAGATACGCAGTATTTT. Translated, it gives CTTRRGASTDTQYF.

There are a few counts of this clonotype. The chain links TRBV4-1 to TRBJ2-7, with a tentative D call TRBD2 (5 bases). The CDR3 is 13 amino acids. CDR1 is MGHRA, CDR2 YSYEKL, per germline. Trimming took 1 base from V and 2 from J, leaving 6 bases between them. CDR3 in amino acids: CASSQARAYEQYF. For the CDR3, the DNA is TGCGCCAGCAGCCAAGCGCGGGCCTACGAGCAGTACTTC.

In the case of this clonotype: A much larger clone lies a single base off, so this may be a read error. Written as DNA, the CDR3 is TGTGCCAGCAGTTTGGAAGTAGCGGGGGGGCATGGAGATACGCAGTATTTT. Protein: CASSLEVAGGHGDTQYF. This sequence joins TRBV28 and TRBJ2-3; TRBD2 agrees at 11 bases. Trimming cost V 3 bases and J 5 bases; bases outside gene matches: 10. This CDR3 region has 17 residues. The germline V gene has CDR1 MDHEN and CDR2 SYDVKM. Full variable domain (remainder filled in from reference TRBV28 and TRBJ2-3): DVKVTQSSRYLVKRTGEKVFLECVQDMDHENMFWYRQDPGLGLRLIYFSYDVKMKEKGDIPEGYSVSREKKERFSLILESASTNQTSMYLCASSLEVAGGHGDTQYFGPGTRLTVL.

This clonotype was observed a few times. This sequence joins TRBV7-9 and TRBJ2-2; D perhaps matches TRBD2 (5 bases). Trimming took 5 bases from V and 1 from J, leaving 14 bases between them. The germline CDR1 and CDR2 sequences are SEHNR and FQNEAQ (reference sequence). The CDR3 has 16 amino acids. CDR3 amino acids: CASSPGSAGNTGELFF. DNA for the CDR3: TGTGCCAGCAGCCCCGGATCCGCGGGGAACACCGGGGAGCTGTTTTTT.

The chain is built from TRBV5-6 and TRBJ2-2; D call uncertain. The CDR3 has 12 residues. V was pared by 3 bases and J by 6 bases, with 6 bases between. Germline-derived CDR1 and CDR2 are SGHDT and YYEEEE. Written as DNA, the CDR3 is TGTGCCAGCAGCTGGAGTTCCGGGGAGCTGTTTTTT. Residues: CASSWSSGELFF. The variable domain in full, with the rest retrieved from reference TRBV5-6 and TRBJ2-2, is DAGVTQSPTHLIKTRGQQVTLRCSPKSGHDTVSWYQQALGQGPQFIFQYYEEEERQRGNFPDRFSGHQFPNYSSELNVNALLLGDSALYLCASSWSSGELFFGEGSRLTVL.

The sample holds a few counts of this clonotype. DNA of the CDR3: TGTGCCAGCAGCTTAGTCTCAGGGACAGGGGGCGTTAGGTATGAGCAGTTCTTC. Its translation is CASSLVSGTGGVRYEQFF. The chain recombines TRBV7-2 with TRBJ2-1, with 12 bases that match TRBD1. The V segment lost 1 base and the J segment 8 bases; nucleotides outside the gene matches: 12. This CDR3 is 18 amino acids long. Germline assignment: CDR1 SGHTA and CDR2 FQGNSA.

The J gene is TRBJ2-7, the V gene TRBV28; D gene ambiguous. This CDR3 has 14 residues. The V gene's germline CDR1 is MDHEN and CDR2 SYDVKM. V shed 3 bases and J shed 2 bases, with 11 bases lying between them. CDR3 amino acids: CASSFRQIPYEQYF. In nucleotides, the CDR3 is TGTGCCAGCAGTTTTCGGCAGATCCCCTACGAGCAGTACTTC.

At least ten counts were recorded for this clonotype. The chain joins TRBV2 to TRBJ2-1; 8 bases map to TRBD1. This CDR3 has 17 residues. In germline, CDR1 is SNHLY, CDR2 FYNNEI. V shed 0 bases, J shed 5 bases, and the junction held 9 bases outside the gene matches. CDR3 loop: CASSEALQGAIDNEQFF. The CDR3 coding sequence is TGTGCCAGCAGTGAAGCGCTTCAGGGGGCGATTGACAATGAGCAGTTCTTC.

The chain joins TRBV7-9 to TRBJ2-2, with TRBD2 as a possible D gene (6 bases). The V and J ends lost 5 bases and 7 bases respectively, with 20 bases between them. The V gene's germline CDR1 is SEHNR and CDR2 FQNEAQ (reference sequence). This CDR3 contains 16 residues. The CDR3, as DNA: TGTGCCAGCAGCCCCCTCACCGAACGGGGAGGCGGGGAGCTGTTTTTT. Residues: CASSPLTERGGGELFF.

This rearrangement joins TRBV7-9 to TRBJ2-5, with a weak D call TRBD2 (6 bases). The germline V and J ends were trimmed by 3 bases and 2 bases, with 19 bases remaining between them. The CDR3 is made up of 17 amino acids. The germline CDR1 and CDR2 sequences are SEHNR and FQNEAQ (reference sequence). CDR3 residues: CASSFLLNGGDQETQYF. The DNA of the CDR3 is TGTGCCAGCAGCTTCCTACTGAATGGCGGGGATCAAGAGACCCAGTACTTC. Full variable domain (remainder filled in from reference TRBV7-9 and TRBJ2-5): DTGVSQNPRHKITKRGQNVTFRCDPISEHNRLYWYRQTLGQGPEFLTYFQNEAQLEKSRLLSDRFSAERPKGSFSTLEIQRTEQGDSAMYLCASSFLLNGGDQETQYFGPGTRLLVL.

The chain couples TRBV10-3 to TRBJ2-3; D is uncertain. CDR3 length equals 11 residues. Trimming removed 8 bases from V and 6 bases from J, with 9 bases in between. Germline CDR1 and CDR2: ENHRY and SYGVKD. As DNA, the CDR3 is TGTGCCATCCGATTGGGGGATACGCAGTATTTT. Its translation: CAIRLGDTQYF.

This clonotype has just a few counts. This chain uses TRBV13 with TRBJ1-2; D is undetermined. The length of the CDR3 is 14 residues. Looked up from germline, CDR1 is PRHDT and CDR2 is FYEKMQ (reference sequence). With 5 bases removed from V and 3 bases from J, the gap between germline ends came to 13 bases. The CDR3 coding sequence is TGTGCCAGCAGCCCCCGGGGAAATGACTATGGCTACACCTTC. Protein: CASSPRGNDYGYTF. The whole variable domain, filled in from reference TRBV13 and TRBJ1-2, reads AAGVIQSPRHLIKEKRETATLKCYPIPRHDTVYWYQQGPGQDPQFLISFYEKMQSDKGSIPDRFSAQQFSDYHSELNMSSLELGDSALYFCASSPRGNDYGYTFGSGTRLTVV.

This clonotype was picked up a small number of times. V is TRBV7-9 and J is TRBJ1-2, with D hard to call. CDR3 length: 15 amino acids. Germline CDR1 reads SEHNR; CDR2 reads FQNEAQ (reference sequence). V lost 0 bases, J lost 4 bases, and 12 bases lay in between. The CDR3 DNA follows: TGTGCCAGCAGCTTAGCCAGTGTAACTGTCTATGGCTACACCTTC. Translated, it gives CASSLASVTVYGYTF.

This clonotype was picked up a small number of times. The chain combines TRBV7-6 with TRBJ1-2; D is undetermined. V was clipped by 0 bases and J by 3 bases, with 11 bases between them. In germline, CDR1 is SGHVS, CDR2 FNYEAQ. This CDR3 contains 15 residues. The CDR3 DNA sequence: TGTGCCAGCAGCTTAGCTTCAGGCGGATACTATGGCTACACCTTC. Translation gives CASSLASGGYYGYTF.